The sample holds many counts of the clone carrying this T cell receptor beta chain. Antigen: not known. The data originate from a study of regulatory T cells in long-lasting Graves disease. Overall study results and limits: Peripheral blood was the sole material, not thyroid tissue. Lower TCR diversity was seen in persistent Graves' patients than in newly diagnosed ones.

V was pared by 8 bases and J by 5 bases, with 18 bases between. This CDR3 comprises 14 residues. Per germline, CDR1 SNHLY and CDR2 FYNNEI. The time point here: persistent/refractory GD, antithyroid drugs over 5 years with positive TRAb. The TCR library was prepared using RNA isolated from PBMCs. By American Thyroid Association guidelines, Graves' disease was diagnosed in the cohort. Nine milliliters of peripheral blood were drawn into EDTA tubes. For TCR beta, libraries came from iRepertoire HTBI primers and Arm-PCR of CDR3 regions. One entry per CDR3 protein results from TCRdb running MiXCR on the multiplex PCR reads. The sample includes 300,000 to 500,000 distinct CDR3 sequences, more than 20% of them seen just once.

The chain joins TRBV2 to TRBJ1-1; D ambiguous. The sequencing here drew on peripheral blood mononuclear cells (PBMCs), taken when the disease was refractory, from a patient treated with antithyroid drugs. The receptor was isolated from a female donor with Graves disease. The CDR3 nucleotides are TGTGCCAGCCTGCCCACCCGGTTAGGAACTGAAGCTTTCTTT. Translated: CASLPTRLGTEAFF.